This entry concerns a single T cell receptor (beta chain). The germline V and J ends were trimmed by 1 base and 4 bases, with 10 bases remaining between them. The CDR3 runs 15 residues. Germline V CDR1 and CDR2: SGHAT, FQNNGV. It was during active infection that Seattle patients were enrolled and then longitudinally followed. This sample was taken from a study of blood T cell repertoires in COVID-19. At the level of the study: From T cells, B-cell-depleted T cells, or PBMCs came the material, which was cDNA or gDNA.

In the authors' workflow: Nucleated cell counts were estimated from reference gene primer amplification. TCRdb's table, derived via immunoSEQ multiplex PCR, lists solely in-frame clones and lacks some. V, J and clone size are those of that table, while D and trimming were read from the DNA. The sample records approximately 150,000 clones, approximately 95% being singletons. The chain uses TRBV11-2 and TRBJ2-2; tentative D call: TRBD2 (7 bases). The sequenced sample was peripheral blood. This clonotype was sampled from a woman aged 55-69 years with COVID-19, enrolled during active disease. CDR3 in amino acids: CASSLGGGATGELFF. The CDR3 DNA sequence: TGTGCCAGCAGCTTAGGTGGGGGGGCCACCGGGGAGCTGTTTTTT.